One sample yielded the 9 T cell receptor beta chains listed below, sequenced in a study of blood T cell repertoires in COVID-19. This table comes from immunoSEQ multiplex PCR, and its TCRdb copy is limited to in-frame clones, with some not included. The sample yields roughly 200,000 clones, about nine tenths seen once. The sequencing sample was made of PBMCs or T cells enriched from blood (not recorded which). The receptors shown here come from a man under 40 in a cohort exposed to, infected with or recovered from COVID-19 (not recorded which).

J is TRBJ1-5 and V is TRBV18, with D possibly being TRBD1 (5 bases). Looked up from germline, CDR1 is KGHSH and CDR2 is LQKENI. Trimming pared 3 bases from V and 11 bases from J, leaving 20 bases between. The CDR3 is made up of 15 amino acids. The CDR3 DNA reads TGTGCCAGCTCACCGGATGGACCAGGGCGCCACTCCCAGCATTTT. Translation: CASSPDGPGRHSQHF.

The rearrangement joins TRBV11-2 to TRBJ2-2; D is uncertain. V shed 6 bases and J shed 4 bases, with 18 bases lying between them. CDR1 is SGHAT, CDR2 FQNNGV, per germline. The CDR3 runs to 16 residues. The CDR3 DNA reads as TGTGCCAGCAGTCGGTCGTTGTGGGCTACCACCGGGGAGCTGTTTTTT. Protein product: CASSRSLWATTGELFF.

The CDR3 protein is CASSYSSRGHAFF. CDR3 sequence (DNA): TGTGCCAGCAGTTACTCGTCCAGGGGGCACGCTTTCTTT. The chain has TRBV6-5 and TRBJ1-1; 8 bases line up with TRBD1. The CDR3 totals 13 residues. Germline loops: CDR1 MNHEY, CDR2 SVGAGI. After removal of 0 bases from V and 11 bases from J, the junction contained 5 bases not matched to a gene.

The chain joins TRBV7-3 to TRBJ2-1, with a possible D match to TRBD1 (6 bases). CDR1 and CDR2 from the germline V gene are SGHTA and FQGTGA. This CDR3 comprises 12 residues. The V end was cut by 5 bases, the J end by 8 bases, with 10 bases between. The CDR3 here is CASSTAGDEQFF. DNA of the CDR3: TGTGCCAGCAGCACTGCAGGGGATGAGCAGTTCTTC.

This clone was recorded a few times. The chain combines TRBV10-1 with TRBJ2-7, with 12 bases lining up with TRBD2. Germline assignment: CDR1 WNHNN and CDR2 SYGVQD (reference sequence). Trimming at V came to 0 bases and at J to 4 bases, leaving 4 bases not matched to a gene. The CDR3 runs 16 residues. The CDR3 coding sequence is TGCGCCAGCAGTGAGTCGTTGCTAGCGGGAGGGTACGAGCAGTACTTC. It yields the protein CASSESLLAGGYEQYF.

The CDR3: CASSDNRGRIRGYTF. CDR3 DNA: TGTGCCAGCAGCGACAACAGGGGGCGCATCCGTGGCTACACCTTC. V gene TRBV9 combines with J gene TRBJ1-2, with 9 nucleotides matching TRBD1. The germline CDR1 and CDR2 sequences are SGDLS and YYNGEE. CDR3 length: 15 residues. The trim removed 3 bases at V and 7 bases at J, leaving 10 bases unmatched.

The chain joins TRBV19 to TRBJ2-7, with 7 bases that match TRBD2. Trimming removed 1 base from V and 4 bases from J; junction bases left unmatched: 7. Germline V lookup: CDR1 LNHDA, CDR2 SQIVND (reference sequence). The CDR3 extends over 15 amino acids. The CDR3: CASSIATSESYEQYF. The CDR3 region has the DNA TGTGCCAGTAGTATAGCAACTAGCGAGAGTTACGAGCAGTACTTC. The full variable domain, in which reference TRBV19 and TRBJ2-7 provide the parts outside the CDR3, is DGGITQSPKYLFRKEGQNVTLSCEQNLNHDAMYWYRQDPGQGLRLIYYSQIVNDFQKGDIAEGYSVSREKKESFPLTVTSAQKNPTAFYLCASSIATSESYEQYFGPGTRLTVT.

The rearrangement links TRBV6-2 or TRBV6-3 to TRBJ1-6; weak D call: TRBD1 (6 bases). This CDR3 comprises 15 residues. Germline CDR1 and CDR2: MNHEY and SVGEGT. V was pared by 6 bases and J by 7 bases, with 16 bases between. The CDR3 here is CASRPTTGLNSPLHF. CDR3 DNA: TGTGCCAGCAGACCTACCACAGGGTTGAATTCACCCCTCCACTTT.

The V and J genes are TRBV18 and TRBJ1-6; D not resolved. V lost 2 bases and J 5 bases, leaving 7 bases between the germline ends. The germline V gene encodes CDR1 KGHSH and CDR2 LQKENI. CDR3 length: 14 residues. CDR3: CASSPSTDNSPLHF. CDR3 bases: TGTGCCAGCTCACCAAGTACAGATAATTCACCCCTCCACTTT.